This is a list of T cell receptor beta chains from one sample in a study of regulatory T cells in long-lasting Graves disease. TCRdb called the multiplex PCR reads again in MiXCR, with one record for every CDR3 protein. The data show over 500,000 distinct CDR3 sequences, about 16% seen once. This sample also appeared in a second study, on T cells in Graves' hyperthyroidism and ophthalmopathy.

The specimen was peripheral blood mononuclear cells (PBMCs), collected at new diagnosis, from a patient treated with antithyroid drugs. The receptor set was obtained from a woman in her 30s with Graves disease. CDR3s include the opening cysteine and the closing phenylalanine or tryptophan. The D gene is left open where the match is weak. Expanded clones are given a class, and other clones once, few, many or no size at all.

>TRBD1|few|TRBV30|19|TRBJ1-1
TGTGCCTGGAGTGTCTATACTCACAGGGGGCGCGGAGGACCCACTGAAGCTTTCTTT
CAWSVYTHRGRGGPTEAFF
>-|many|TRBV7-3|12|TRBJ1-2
TGTGCCAGCAGCGCCTTTAACTCTGGCTACACCTTC
CASSAFNSGYTF
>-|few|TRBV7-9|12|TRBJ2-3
TGTGCCAGCAGCTTAGAAAGTTCTACGCAGTATTTT
CASSLESSTQYF
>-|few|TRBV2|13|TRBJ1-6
TGTGCCAGTTCATCCTGGGATAATTCACCCCTCCACTTT
CASSSWDNSPLHF
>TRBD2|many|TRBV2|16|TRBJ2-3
TGTGCCAGCAGAGACCGACTAGCGGGAGTGCCAGATACGCAGTATTTT
CASRDRLAGVPDTQYF
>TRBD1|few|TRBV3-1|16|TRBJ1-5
TGTGCCAGCAGCCAAAGGGGGGGGACAGGGTCTCAGCCCCAGCATTTT
CASSQRGGTGSQPQHF
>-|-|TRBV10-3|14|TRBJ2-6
TGTGCCATCAGTGGGGCCGGCAGGGGTGACGTCCTGACTTTC
CAISGAGRGDVLTF
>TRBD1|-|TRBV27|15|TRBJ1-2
TGTGCCAGCAGTCAAACAGAAACCGGGACAGGGGGCTACACCTTC
CASSQTETGTGGYTF
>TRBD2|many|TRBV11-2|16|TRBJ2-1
TGTGCCAGCAGCCTCGGGACTAGCGGGATCGTCGATGAGCAGTTCTTC
CASSLGTSGIVDEQFF
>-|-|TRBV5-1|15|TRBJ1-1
TGCGCCAGCAGCCGTGCGATAGCAGGGACCACTGAAGCTTTCTTT
CASSRAIAGTTEAFF
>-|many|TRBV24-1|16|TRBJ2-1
TGTGCCACCAGTGATGGGTGGGCCTTCTCCTACAATGAGCAGTTCTTC
CATSDGWAFSYNEQFF
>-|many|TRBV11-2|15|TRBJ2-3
TGTGCCAGCAGCTTAACGGCGGGCCGCACAGATACGCAGTATTTT
CASSLTAGRTDTQYF
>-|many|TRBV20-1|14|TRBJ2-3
TGCAGTGCTAGAGAGTCGGGGGCCACAGATACGCAGTATTTT
CSARESGATDTQYF
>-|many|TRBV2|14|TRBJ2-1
TGTGCCAGCGGGACTCCGGATTCCTACAATGAGCAGTTCTTC
CASGTPDSYNEQFF
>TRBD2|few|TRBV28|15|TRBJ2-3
TGTGCCAGCAGACGGGGCGGGAGTATCCCAGATACGCAGTATTTT
CASRRGGSIPDTQYF
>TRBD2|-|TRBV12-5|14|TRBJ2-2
TGTGCTAGTGGCTCCGGGACTAGAACCGGGGAGCTGTTTTTT
CASGSGTRTGELFF
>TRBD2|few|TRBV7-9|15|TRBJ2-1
TGTGCCAGCAGCCCTCCAGGCGGGAGAGACGATGAGCAGTTCTTC
CASSPPGGRDDEQFF
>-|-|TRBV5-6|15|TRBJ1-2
TGTGCCAGCAGCGGGAGGGACGGAGGGAACTATGGCTACACCTTC
CASSGRDGGNYGYTF
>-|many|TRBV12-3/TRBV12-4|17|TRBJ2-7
TGTGCCAGCAGTTTAGCGCTAAGTGAGGGGATCTCCTACGAGCAGTACTTC
CASSLALSEGISYEQYF
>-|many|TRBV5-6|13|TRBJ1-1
TGTGCCAGCAGCCAGAAGGGCACGGCCGAAGCTTTCTTT
CASSQKGTAEAFF
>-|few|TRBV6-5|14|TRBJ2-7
TGTGCCAGCAGTTACAGGTTGGACAACTACGAGCAGTACTTC
CASSYRLDNYEQYF
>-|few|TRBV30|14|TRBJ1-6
TGTGCCTGGGGACCAAGATGGAGGGAAGGTCCCCTCCACTTT
CAWGPRWREGPLHF
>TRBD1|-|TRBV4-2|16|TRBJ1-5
TGTGCCAGCAGCCCTGGGACAGGGGCTAGCAATCAGCCCCAGCATTTT
CASSPGTGASNQPQHF
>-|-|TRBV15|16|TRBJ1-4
TGTGCCACCAGCAGGGACCTTTTTGCAACTAATGAAAAACTGTTTTTT
CATSRDLFATNEKLFF
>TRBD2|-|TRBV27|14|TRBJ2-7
TGTGCCAGCAGGTGGACTAGCGGGAACTACGAGCAGTACTTC
CASRWTSGNYEQYF
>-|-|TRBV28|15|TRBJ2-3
TGTGCCAGCAGCTTGGGGTCGGCACACACAGATACGCAGTATTTT
CASSLGSAHTDTQYF
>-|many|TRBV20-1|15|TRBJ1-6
TGCAGTGCCCGTGGGGGGGGAGGAAATAATTCACCCCTCCACTTT
CSARGGGGNNSPLHF